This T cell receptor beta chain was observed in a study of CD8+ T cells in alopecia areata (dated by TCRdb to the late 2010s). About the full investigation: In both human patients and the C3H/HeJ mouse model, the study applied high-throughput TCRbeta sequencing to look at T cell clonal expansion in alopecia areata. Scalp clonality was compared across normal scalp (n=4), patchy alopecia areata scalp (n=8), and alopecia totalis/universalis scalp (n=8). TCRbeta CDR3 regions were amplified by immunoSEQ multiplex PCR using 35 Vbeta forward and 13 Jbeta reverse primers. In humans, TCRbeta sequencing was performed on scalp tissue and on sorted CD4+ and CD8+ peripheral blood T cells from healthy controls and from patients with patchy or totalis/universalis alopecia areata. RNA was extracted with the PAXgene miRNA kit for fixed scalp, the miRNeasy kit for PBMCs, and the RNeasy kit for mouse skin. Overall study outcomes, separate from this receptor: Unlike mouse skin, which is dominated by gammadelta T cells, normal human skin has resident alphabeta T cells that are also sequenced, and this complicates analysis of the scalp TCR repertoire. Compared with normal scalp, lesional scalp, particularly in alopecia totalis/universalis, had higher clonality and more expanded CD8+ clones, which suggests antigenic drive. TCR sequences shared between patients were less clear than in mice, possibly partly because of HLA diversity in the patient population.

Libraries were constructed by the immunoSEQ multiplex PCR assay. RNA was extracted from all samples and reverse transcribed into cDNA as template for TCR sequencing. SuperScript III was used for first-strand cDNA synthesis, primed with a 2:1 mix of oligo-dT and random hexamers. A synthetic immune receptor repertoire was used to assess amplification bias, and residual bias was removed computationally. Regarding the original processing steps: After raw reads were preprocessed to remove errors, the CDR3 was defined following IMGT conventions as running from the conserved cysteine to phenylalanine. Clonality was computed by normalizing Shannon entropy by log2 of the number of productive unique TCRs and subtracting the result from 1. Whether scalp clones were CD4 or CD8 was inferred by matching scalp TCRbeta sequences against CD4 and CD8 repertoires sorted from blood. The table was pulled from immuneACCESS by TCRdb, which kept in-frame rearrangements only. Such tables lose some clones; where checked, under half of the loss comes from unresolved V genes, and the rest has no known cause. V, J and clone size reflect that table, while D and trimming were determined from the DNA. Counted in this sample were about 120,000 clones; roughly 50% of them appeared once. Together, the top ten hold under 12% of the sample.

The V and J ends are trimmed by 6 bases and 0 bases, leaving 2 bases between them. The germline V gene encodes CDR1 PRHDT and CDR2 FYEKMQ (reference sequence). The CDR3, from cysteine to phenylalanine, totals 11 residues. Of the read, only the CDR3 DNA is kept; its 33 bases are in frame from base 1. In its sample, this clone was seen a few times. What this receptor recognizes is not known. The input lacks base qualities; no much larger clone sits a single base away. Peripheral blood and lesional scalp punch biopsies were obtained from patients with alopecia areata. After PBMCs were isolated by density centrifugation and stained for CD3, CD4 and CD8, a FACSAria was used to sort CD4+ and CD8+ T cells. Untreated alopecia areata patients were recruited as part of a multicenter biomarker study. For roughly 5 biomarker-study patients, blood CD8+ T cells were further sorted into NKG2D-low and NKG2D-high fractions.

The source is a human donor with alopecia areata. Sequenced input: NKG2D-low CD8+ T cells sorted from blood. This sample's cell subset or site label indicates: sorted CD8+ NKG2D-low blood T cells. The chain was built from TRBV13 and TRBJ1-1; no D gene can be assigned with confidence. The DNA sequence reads TGTGCCAGCAGGGTGAACACTGAAGCTTTCTTT. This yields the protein CASRVNTEAFF.